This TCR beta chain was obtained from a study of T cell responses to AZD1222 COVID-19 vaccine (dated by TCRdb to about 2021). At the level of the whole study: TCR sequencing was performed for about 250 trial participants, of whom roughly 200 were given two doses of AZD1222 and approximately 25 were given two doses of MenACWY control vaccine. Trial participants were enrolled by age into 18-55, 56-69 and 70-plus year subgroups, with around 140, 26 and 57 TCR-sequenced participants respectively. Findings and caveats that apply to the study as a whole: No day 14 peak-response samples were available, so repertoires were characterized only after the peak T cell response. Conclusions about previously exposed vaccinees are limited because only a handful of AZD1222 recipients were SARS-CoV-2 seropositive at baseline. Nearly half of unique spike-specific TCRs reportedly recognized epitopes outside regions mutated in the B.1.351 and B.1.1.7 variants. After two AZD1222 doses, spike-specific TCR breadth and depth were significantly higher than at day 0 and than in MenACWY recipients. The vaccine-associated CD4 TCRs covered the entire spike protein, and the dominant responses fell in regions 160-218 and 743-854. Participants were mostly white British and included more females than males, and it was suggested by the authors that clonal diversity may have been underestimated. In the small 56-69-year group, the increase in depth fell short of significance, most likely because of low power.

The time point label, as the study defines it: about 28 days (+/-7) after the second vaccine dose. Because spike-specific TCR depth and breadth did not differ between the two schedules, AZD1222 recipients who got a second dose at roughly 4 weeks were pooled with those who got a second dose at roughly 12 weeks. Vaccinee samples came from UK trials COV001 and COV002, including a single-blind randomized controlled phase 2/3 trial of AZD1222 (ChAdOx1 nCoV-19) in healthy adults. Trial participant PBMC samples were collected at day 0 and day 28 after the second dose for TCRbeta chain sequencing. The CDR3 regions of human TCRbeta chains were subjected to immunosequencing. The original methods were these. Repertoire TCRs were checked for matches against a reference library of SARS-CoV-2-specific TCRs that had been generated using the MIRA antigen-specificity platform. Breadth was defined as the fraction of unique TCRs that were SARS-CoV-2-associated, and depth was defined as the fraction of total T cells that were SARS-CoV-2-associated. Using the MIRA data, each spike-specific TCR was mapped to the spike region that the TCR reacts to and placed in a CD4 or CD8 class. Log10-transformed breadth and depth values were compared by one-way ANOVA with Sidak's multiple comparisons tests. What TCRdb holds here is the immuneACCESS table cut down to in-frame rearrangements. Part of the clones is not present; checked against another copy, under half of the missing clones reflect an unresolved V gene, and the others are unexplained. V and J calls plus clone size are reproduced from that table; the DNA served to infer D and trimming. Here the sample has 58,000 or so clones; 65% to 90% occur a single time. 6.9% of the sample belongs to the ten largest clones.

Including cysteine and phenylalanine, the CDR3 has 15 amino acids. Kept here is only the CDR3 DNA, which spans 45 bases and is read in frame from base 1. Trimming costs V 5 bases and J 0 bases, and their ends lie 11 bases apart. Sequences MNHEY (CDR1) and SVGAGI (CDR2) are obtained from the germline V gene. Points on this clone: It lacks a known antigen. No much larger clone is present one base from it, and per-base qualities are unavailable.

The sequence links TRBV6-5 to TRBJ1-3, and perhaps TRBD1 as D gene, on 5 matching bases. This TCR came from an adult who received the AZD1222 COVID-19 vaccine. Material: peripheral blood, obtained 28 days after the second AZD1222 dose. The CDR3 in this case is CASSPTGVSGNTIYF. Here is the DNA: TGTGCCAGCAGTCCTACAGGAGTCTCTGGAAACACCATATATTTT.